This TCR beta chain was sequenced in a study of T-cell reconstitution after alpha-beta-depleted transplantation in children. From germline, CDR1 is SGHAT and CDR2 FQDESV (reference sequence). V shed 5 bases and J 4 bases; nucleotides not matched to a gene: 14. This CDR3 region has 17 residues. Researchers prepared the TCRbeta library using unique molecular identifiers, the study reports. TCRdb reanalysed the PCR reads using MiXCR and keeps one entry per CDR3 protein. The data show just over 350,000 distinct CDR3 sequences, roughly 15% seen once. This clonotype was observed a handful of times. This clonotype originated in a human donor who donated a stem cell graft to a child with Fanconi anemia. The input for sequencing was PBMCs, taken from the stem cell graft. The rearrangement links TRBV11-1 to TRBJ1-1, with 9 bases aligning to TRBD1. In DNA form, the CDR3 reads TGTGCCAGCAGCCCATACACAGGGGGCTACGAGAGCACTGAAGCTTTCTTT. It is translated as CASSPYTGGYESTEAFF.